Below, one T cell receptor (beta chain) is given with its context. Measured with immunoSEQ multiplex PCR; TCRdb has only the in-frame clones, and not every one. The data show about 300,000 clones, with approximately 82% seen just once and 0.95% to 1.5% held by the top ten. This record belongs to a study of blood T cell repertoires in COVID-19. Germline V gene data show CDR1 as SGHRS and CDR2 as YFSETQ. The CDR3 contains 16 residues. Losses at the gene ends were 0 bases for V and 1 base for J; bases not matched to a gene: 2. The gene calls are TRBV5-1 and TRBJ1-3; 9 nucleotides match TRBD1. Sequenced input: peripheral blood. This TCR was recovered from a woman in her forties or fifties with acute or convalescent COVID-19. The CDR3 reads CASSLDGTGSGNTIYF. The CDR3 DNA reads TGCGCCAGCAGCTTGGATGGGACAGGGTCTGGAAACACCATATATTTT.